This T cell receptor (beta chain) is drawn from a study of T cells in Graves' hyperthyroidism and ophthalmopathy. General study findings and limits: Blood samples included most of the expanded thyroid clonotypes exceeding 0.001.

Patients were aged 18 to 65, had disease duration under 2 months, and had newly diagnosed hyperthyroidism. Criteria for exclusion of patients were uncontrolled infection, other autoimmune disease, pregnancy or lactation. There are many counts of this clonotype. As yet, its antigen is unknown. Trimming shortened V by 3 bases and J by 4 bases, and 15 bases separated the two germline ends. CDR3 length: 16 amino acids. From germline, CDR1 is MNHEY and CDR2 SMNVEV (reference sequence). Using RNA transcripts as the source, TCR beta CDR3 regions were amplified. TCR CDR3 regions were first amplified by RT-PCR with HTBI primers. TCRdb used MiXCR to reprocess the multiplex PCR reads, holding one entry per CDR3 protein. The sample contains roughly 700,000 distinct CDR3 sequences, roughly a sixth of which appear only once.

This sequence originates from a man in his fifties with Graves' hyperthyroidism. The sequenced material came from blood. This chain uses TRBV27 with TRBJ2-2; D perhaps matches TRBD2 (5 bases). The CDR3: CASSFWEAVTTGELFF. CDR3 bases: TGTGCCAGCAGTTTCTGGGAAGCGGTCACCACCGGGGAGCTGTTTTTT.